A single sample is the source of the 20 T cell receptor beta chains below, sequenced in a study of CD8+ T cells in alopecia areata. RNA, once extracted, was reverse transcribed into cDNA for use as the sequencing template. The protocol was immunoSEQ multiplex PCR, while the TCRdb copy is restricted to in-frame clones and leaves out a portion. The sample consists of 250,000 to 350,000 clones, approximately 60% of them appearing once. Specified treatment: oral pan-JAK inhibitor, 5-10 mg twice daily. This material consisted of CD4+ T cells sorted from blood, taken between weeks 51 and 52, from a patient treated with tofacitinib. The source of these receptors is a human donor with alopecia areata.

The chain joins TRBV29-1 to TRBJ1-2; TRBD1 matches 7 bases. Germline V gene sequence: CDR1 SQVTM, CDR2 ANQGSEA. Germline trimming cut 4 bases from V and 1 base from J; bases unmatched to any gene: 6. The CDR3 is 14 residues long. The DNA for the CDR3 is TGCAGCGTTGCCCAGGGGGTAGTTAACTATGGCTACACCTTC. Its protein product is CSVAQGVVNYGYTF.

This clone was counted between two and nine times. Here the CDR3 DNA reads TGTGCCAGCAGTGAGGACAGGGGTAATTCACCCCTCCACTTT. This encodes CASSEDRGNSPLHF. The rearrangement uses TRBV25-1 and TRBJ1-6; 9 bases are a match to TRBD1. The V segment lost 3 bases and the J segment 6 bases; nucleotides outside the gene matches: 0. Per the germline V gene, CDR1 is MGHDK and CDR2 is SYGVNS. The CDR3 loop spans 14 amino acids.

The chain uses TRBV30 and TRBJ1-1; D is ambiguous. Germline loops: CDR1 GTSNPN, CDR2 SVGIG (reference sequence). This CDR3 region has 12 residues. Trimming took 1 base from V and 1 from J, leaving 4 bases between them. The CDR3 loop reads CAWSEGNTEAFF. In nucleotides, the CDR3 is TGTGCCTGGAGTGAGGGGAACACTGAAGCTTTCTTT. Variable domain in full (rest from reference TRBV30 and TRBJ1-1): SQTIHQWPATLVQPVGSPLSLECTVEGTSNPNLYWYRQAAGRGLQLLFYSVGIGQISSEVPQNLSASRPQDRQFILSSKKLLLSDSGFYLCAWSEGNTEAFFGQGTRLTVV.

This clone occurred a few times. This chain connects TRBV7-8 to TRBJ2-3, with TRBD1 matching over 10 bases. This CDR3 has 14 residues. V dropped 6 bases and J dropped 5; count of bases not matched to a gene: 5. The V gene's germline CDR1 is SGHVS and CDR2 FQNEAQ. The DNA for the CDR3 is TGTGCCAGCAGTCACCGGGACAGGGGAGATACGCAGTATTTT. This translates into CASSHRDRGDTQYF.

This clone was detected only a few times. This chain connects TRBV6-5 to TRBJ2-4, with 7 bases that match TRBD1. This CDR3 region has 12 residues. Losses at the gene ends were 6 bases for V and 8 bases for J; bases not matched to a gene: 4. Per germline, CDR1 MNHEY and CDR2 SVGAGI. The CDR3 loop reads CASSPTGDIQYF. Here the CDR3 DNA reads TGTGCCAGCAGCCCAACAGGGGACATTCAGTACTTC.

The genes are TRBV4-1 and TRBJ2-5, with 9 bases lining up with TRBD2. Losses at the gene ends were 4 bases for V and 0 bases for J; bases not matched to a gene: 6. The CDR3 contains 16 residues. Germline loops: CDR1 MGHRA, CDR2 YSYEKL. For the CDR3, the DNA is TGCGCCAGCAGCCGGACGGGACTAGCCTACCAAGAGACCCAGTACTTC. Residues: CASSRTGLAYQETQYF.

This clone was observed a few times. The chain uses TRBV9 and TRBJ2-5, with D possibly called TRBD1 or TRBD2 (7 bases each). V was shortened by 3 bases and J by 3 bases, with 18 bases between the two germline ends. Germline V gene data show CDR1 as SGDLS and CDR2 as YYNGEE. This CDR3 has 16 residues. The CDR3 nucleotides read TGTGCCAGCAGCGCTCCCTCCAGGGGGGGCAAAGAGACCCAGTACTTC. Translating gives CASSAPSRGGKETQYF.

This clone has only a few counts. This chain uses TRBV29-1 with TRBJ1-5; no firm D call. V was shortened by 6 bases and J by 4 bases, with 10 bases between the two germline ends. The CDR3 contains 12 residues. The germline CDR1 and CDR2 sequences are SQVTM and ANQGSEA. This CDR3 is CSVADGNQPQHF. The CDR3 bases are TGCAGCGTGGCGGACGGTAATCAGCCCCAGCATTTT.

The chain employs TRBV5-1 and TRBJ2-5; 10 positions match TRBD1. V shed 0 bases, J shed 5 bases, and the junction held 4 bases outside the gene matches. Germline-derived CDR1 and CDR2 are SGHRS and YFSETQ. The CDR3 runs 15 residues. The CDR3, as DNA: TGCGCCAGCAGCTTGGCCCGGACAGGGGGGGAGACCCAGTACTTC. Residues: CASSLARTGGETQYF.

The chain recombines TRBV11-2 with TRBJ2-7; no clear D. V lost 5 bases and J 0 bases, leaving 14 bases between the germline ends. This CDR3 region has 15 residues. Germline loops: CDR1 SGHAT, CDR2 FQNNGV. The chain's CDR3 is CASSPRLVDSYEQYF. CDR3 DNA sequence: TGTGCCAGCAGCCCAAGGTTGGTGGACTCCTACGAGCAGTACTTC. The full variable domain, with the rest looked up from reference TRBV11-2 and TRBJ2-7, is EAGVAQSPRYKIIEKRQSVAFWCNPISGHATLYWYQQILGQGPKLLIQFQNNGVVDDSQLPKDRFSAERLKGVDSTLKIQPAKLEDSAVYLCASSPRLVDSYEQYFGPGTRLTVT.

In its sample, this clone was seen once. J is TRBJ2-2 and V is TRBV30; the match to TRBD1 covers 7 bases. The CDR3 has 13 residues. V was clipped by 2 bases and J by 8 bases; unmatched bases: 5. Germline loops: CDR1 GTSNPN, CDR2 SVGIG (reference sequence). The CDR3 coding sequence is TGTGCCTGGAGTCGAACAGGGGTTGGGGAGCTGTTTTTT. Residues: CAWSRTGVGELFF.

The chain is built from TRBV5-1 and TRBJ2-7; 11 nucleotides align to TRBD1. The germline gives CDR1 SGHRS, CDR2 YFSETQ. Trimming at V came to 0 bases and at J to 1 base, leaving 3 bases not matched to a gene. The CDR3 loop spans 16 amino acids. DNA of the CDR3: TGCGCCAGCAGCTTGGGGACAGGGGGCCCTTCCTACGAGCAGTACTTC. Translated, it gives CASSLGTGGPSYEQYF.

The gene calls are TRBV12-5 and TRBJ2-5, with no clear D. Germline CDR1 LGHNT, CDR2 FRNRAP. Trimming stripped 2 bases from V and 5 bases from J, with 12 bases between. The CDR3 consists of 14 residues. The CDR3 coding sequence is TGTGCTAGTGGTTTGTACGGAAGGTCGGAGACCCAGTACTTC. Residues: CASGLYGRSETQYF.

The chain couples TRBV29-1 to TRBJ2-6; D is perhaps TRBD1 (6 bases). V was clipped by 5 bases and J by 0 bases, with 8 bases between them. Germline assignment: CDR1 SQVTM and CDR2 ANQGSEA. The CDR3 is made up of 14 amino acids. CDR3 amino acids: CSVTGSSGANVLTF. CDR3 nucleotide sequence: TGCAGCGTTACAGGGAGCTCTGGGGCCAACGTCCTGACTTTC.

The sample holds a few counts of this clone. This rearrangement joins TRBV29-1 to TRBJ2-5; perhaps TRBD1 as D (5 bases). The J call may be in error: the DNA end matches TRBJ2-7 better. There are 13 residues in the CDR3. Germline V CDR1 and CDR2: SQVTM, ANQGSEA. The CDR3 region has the DNA TGCAGCGTTGCCGGCCCAGGGTCCTACGAGCAGTACTTC. It is translated as CSVAGPGSYEQYF.

The gene calls are TRBV29-1 and TRBJ2-7; no definite D call. The CDR3 has 14 amino acids. V shed 4 bases and J shed 0 bases, with 13 bases lying between them. Germline V gene lookup returns CDR1 SQVTM and CDR2 ANQGSEA. CDR3 sequence (DNA): TGCAGCGTTGGGATGGCAGAGAGCTCCTACGAGCAGTACTTC. It yields the protein CSVGMAESSYEQYF.

This clone occurred a few times. The chain employs TRBV4-1 and TRBJ2-3; the match to TRBD2 covers 10 bases. Trimming removed 4 bases from V and 2 bases from J; junction bases left unmatched: 3. The CDR3 is made up of 15 amino acids. Germline V gene sequence: CDR1 MGHRA, CDR2 YSYEKL. The CDR3 spells CASSLLAGFTDTQYF. As DNA, the CDR3 is TGCGCCAGCAGCCTACTAGCGGGGTTCACAGATACGCAGTATTTT.

The rearrangement joins TRBV30 to TRBJ1-5; D unclear. V was shortened by 2 bases and J by 10 bases, with 15 bases between the two germline ends. CDR3 length: 13 amino acids. Germline V gene lookup returns CDR1 GTSNPN and CDR2 SVGIG (reference sequence). The CDR3 DNA reads as TGTGCCTGGAGTCTGGGTCAAGGTCAACCCCAGCATTTT. Protein: CAWSLGQGQPQHF.

This clone has only a few counts. The chain has TRBV29-1 and TRBJ1-2, with a tentative D call TRBD1 (6 bases). The germline gives CDR1 SQVTM, CDR2 ANQGSEA. Between the trimmed V and J ends, which lost 6 bases and 5 bases, there was a span of 22 bases. This CDR3 is built from 15 residues. CDR3 coding DNA: TGCAGCGTGGCCCCGTTCCAAGGACAGTTATATGGCTACACCTTC. Translating gives CSVAPFQGQLYGYTF.

The genes are TRBV18 and TRBJ2-2, with 12 bases matching TRBD2. The ends lost 3 bases at V and 0 bases at J; junction bases unmatched: 5. Germline CDR1 and CDR2: KGHSH and LQKENI. The CDR3 has 18 residues. Here the CDR3 reads CASSPRLAGVPNTGELFF. The CDR3 DNA reads TGTGCCAGCTCACCGCGACTAGCGGGGGTTCCGAACACCGGGGAGCTGTTTTTT.